The 16 T cell receptor beta chains below all came from one sample that was sequenced in a study of T cell responses to AZD1222 COVID-19 vaccine. Some clones are missing from TCRdb's copy, which holds only in-frame ones; the method was immunoSEQ multiplex PCR. The sample yields 150,000 to 180,000 clones, about 92% seen once. Sequencing was performed on peripheral blood, taken on day 0 of AZD1222 vaccination. The receptors derive from an adult in good health.

The chain couples TRBV5-1 to TRBJ2-1; the match to TRBD2 covers 11 bases. V gave up 3 bases and J gave up 4 bases; unmatched junction bases: 6. The CDR3 totals 16 residues. The germline V gene has CDR1 SGHRS and CDR2 YFSETQ. This CDR3 is CASSSLLAGAYNEQFF. The CDR3 DNA reads TGCGCCAGCAGCTCGTTACTAGCGGGGGCTTACAATGAGCAGTTCTTC.

V and J are TRBV7-9 and TRBJ1-6, with D tentatively TRBD1 (6 bases). The CDR3 contains 16 residues. V lost 1 base and J lost 7, with 14 bases in between. Germline-derived CDR1 and CDR2 are SEHNR and FQNEAQ (reference sequence). CDR3: CASSLGRPGENSPLHF. Written as DNA, the CDR3 is TGTGCCAGCAGCTTAGGCCGGCCAGGGGAGAATTCACCCCTCCACTTT.

The chain uses TRBV7-8 and TRBJ2-1; TRBD2 matches 7 bases. The V gene's germline CDR1 is SGHVS and CDR2 FQNEAQ. The CDR3 covers 17 residues. J was trimmed by 4 bases and V by 0 bases; bases with no gene match: 9. CDR3 DNA sequence: TGTGCCAGCAGCTTAGCTCTAGCGGCCGCAGGGTACAATGAGCAGTTCTTC. As protein: CASSLALAAAGYNEQFF.

This chain connects TRBV3-1 (or the pseudogene TRBV3-2) to TRBJ2-7; 8 bases are shared with TRBD2. The CDR3 consists of 13 residues. The germline V gene encodes CDR1 LGHDT and CDR2 YNNKEL (reference sequence). V dropped 5 bases and J dropped 7; count of bases not matched to a gene: 7. The CDR3, as DNA: TGTGCCAGCAGCTCACGGGGGGGGACGGAGCAGTACTTC. This sequence encodes CASSSRGGTEQYF.

This sequence joins TRBV15 and TRBJ2-7; D not certain. Germline loops: CDR1 LNHNV, CDR2 YYDKDF (reference sequence). There are 14 residues in the CDR3. V was cut by 9 bases and J by 0 bases, with 15 bases left in between. The CDR3 sequence: CATAPGLTSYEQYF. The DNA for the CDR3 is TGTGCCACAGCGCCCGGGTTGACCTCCTACGAGCAGTACTTC.

J is TRBJ2-7 and V is TRBV30; maybe TRBD2 (6 bases). Looked up from germline, CDR1 is GTSNPN and CDR2 is SVGIG (reference sequence). This CDR3 comprises 13 residues. V lost 0 bases, J lost 3 bases, and 9 bases lay in between. CDR3 sequence: CAWSVISGYEQYF. The CDR3 nucleotides read TGTGCCTGGAGTGTGATTAGCGGCTACGAGCAGTACTTC.

V usage is TRBV9 and J usage is TRBJ2-1; D may be TRBD1 (5 bases). CDR3 length: 15 residues. Germline values: CDR1 SGDLS, CDR2 YYNGEE. Trimming cost V 2 bases and J 4 bases, with 13 bases left between them. The CDR3 DNA reads as TGTGCCAGCAGCGTCCAGGGTTCCCATTACAATGAGCAGTTCTTC. Amino acids: CASSVQGSHYNEQFF.

The chain uses TRBV4-1 and TRBJ1-3; TRBD1 agrees at 10 bases. The germline V gene has CDR1 MGHRA and CDR2 YSYEKL. V lost 3 bases and J lost 4; bases outside the gene matches: 9. CDR3 length: 17 residues. CDR3 nucleotides: TGCGCCAGCAGCCAGAGGGGGGGACAGGGGACCGGAAACACCATATATTTT. Its translation is CASSQRGGQGTGNTIYF.

Remarks on this clone: A read error may produce the germline difference seen at one junction end. This chain uses TRBV9 with TRBJ1-2; the D is unclear. CDR3 length equals 11 residues. The germline gives CDR1 SGDLS, CDR2 YYNGEE. DNA of the CDR3: TGTGCCAGCAGCGATTCCGGAAACAGTTCCTTC. It codes for CASSDSGNSSF.

The chain carries TRBV5-5 and TRBJ1-3, with D hard to call. Trimming cost V 0 bases and J 5 bases, with 6 bases left between them. The V gene's germline CDR1 is SGHKS and CDR2 YYEKEE (reference sequence). The length of the CDR3 is 13 residues. The CDR3 loop reads CASSLDLRNTIYF. The CDR3 nucleotides are TGTGCCAGCAGCTTGGACCTACGAAACACCATATATTTT.

The chain uses TRBV19 and TRBJ2-6; D is ambiguous. The CDR3 totals 16 residues. The V and J ends lost 7 bases and 2 bases respectively, with 15 bases between them. Germline loops: CDR1 LNHDA, CDR2 SQIVND (reference sequence). The CDR3 sequence is CASKKVMVAGANVLTF. The CDR3 DNA sequence: TGTGCCAGTAAAAAGGTGATGGTGGCTGGGGCCAACGTCCTGACTTTC. The variable domain in full, with the rest retrieved from reference TRBV19 and TRBJ2-6, is DGGITQSPKYLFRKEGQNVTLSCEQNLNHDAMYWYRQDPGQGLRLIYYSQIVNDFQKGDIAEGYSVSREKKESFPLTVTSAQKNPTAFYLCASKKVMVAGANVLTFGAGSRLTVL.

This clone has just a few counts. For the CDR3, the DNA is TGTGCCATCAGTGAGTCGCCGCGGGGTGAGCAGTTCTTC. Amino acid sequence: CAISESPRGEQFF. The chain couples TRBV10-3 to TRBJ2-1; TRBD2 is a possible D gene (6 bases). The V end was cut by 0 bases, the J end by 9 bases, with 9 bases between. Germline V gene lookup returns CDR1 ENHRY and CDR2 SYGVKD. The CDR3 is 13 amino acids.

The rearrangement uses TRBV7-2 and TRBJ2-5; D is ambiguous. The CDR3 length is 13 residues. CDR1 and CDR2 from the germline V gene are SGHTA and FQGNSA. V was pared by 5 bases and J by 5 bases, with 12 bases between. In nucleotides, the CDR3 is TGTGCCAGCAGCCTCGACCCGGAGGAGACCCAGTACTTC. It codes for CASSLDPEETQYF.

The rearrangement uses TRBV5-4 and TRBJ1-1, with a tentative D call TRBD1 (5 bases). The CDR3 covers 14 residues. Trimming removed 10 bases from V and 2 bases from J, with 18 bases in between. CDR1 and CDR2 from the germline V gene are SGHNT and YYREEE (reference sequence). The CDR3 DNA reads as TGTGCCGTTACCCGGGACTCCACTAACACTGAAGCTTTCTTT. It yields the protein CAVTRDSTNTEAFF.

The V and J genes are TRBV30 and TRBJ1-6, with 8 bases that match TRBD1. This CDR3 is built from 14 residues. V lost 7 bases, J lost 5 bases, and 7 bases stayed unmatched. Germline V gene lookup returns CDR1 GTSNPN and CDR2 SVGIG (reference sequence). As DNA, the CDR3 is TGTGCCTCGTCCGGACAGGGAAATAATTCACCCCTCCACTTT. Translating gives CASSGQGNNSPLHF.

The chain uses TRBV7-8 and TRBJ1-5, with 7 bases matching TRBD1. The CDR3 consists of 15 residues. Trimming took 5 bases from V and 6 from J; bases not matched to a gene: 10. Germline V lookup: CDR1 SGHVS, CDR2 FQNEAQ. CDR3 DNA: TGTGCCAGCAGCCGGGGAGGGGGCGTAGGTCAGCCCCAGCATTTT. Its protein product is CASSRGGGVGQPQHF.